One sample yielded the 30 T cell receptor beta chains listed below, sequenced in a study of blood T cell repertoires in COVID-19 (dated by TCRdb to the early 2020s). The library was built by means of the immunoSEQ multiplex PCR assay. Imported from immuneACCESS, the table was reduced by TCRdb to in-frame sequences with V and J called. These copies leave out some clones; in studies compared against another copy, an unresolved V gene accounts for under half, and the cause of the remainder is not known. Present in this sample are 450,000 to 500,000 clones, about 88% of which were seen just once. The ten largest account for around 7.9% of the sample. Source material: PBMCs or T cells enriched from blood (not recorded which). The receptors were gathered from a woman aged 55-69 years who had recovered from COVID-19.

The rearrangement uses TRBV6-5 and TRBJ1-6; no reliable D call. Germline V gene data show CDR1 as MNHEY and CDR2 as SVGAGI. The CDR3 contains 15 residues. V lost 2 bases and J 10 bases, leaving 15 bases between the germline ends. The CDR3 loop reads CASSYEGRRGSPLHF. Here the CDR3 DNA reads TGTGCCAGCAGTTACGAAGGCCGAAGAGGCTCACCCCTCCACTTT.

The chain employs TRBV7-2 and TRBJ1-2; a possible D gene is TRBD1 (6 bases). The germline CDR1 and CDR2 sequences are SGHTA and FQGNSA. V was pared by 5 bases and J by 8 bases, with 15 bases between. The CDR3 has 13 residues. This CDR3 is CASSLRGRRGYTF. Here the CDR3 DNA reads TGTGCCAGCAGCCTCAGGGGAAGACGCGGCTACACCTTC.

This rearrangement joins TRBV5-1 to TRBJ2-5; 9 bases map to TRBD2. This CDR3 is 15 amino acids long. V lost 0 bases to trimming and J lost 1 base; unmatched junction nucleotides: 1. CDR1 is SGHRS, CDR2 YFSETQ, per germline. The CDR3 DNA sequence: TGCGCCAGCAGCTTGGGACTAGCGGCCCAAGAGACCCAGTACTTC. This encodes CASSLGLAAQETQYF.

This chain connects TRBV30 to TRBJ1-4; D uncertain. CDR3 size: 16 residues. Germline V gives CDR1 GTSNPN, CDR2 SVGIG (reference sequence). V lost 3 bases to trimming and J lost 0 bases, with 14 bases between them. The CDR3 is CAWRSAESSTNEKLFF. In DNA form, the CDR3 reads TGTGCCTGGAGGTCCGCGGAAAGTTCAACTAATGAAAAACTGTTTTTT.

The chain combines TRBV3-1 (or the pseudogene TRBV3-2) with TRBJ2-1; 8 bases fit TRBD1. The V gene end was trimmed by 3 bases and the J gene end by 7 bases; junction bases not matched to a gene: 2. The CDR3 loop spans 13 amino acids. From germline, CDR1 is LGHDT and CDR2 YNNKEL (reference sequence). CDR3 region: CASSHTGGNEQFF. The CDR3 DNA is TGTGCCAGCAGCCATACAGGGGGAAATGAGCAGTTCTTC.

The CDR3 sequence: CATSDPGTGWNEQFF. CDR3 in DNA: TGTGCCACCAGTGATCCCGGGACAGGGTGGAATGAGCAGTTCTTC. This chain uses TRBV24-1 with TRBJ2-1, with 9 bases matching TRBD1. CDR1 and CDR2 from the germline V gene are KGHDR and SFDVKD. The CDR3 has 15 residues. V lost 3 bases and J lost 7; bases outside the gene matches: 6.

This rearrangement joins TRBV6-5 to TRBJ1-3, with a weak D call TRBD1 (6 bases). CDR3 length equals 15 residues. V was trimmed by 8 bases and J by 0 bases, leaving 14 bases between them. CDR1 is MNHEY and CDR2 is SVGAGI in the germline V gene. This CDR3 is CASCRDNFSGNTIYF. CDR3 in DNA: TGTGCCAGCTGCCGGGACAACTTCTCTGGAAACACCATATATTTT.

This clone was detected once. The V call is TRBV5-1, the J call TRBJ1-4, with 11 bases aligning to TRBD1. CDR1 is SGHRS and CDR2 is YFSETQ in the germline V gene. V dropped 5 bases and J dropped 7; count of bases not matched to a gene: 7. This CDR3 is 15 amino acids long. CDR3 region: CASSMTGTGGEKLFF. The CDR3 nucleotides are TGCGCCAGCAGTATGACCGGGACAGGGGGTGAAAAACTGTTTTTT.

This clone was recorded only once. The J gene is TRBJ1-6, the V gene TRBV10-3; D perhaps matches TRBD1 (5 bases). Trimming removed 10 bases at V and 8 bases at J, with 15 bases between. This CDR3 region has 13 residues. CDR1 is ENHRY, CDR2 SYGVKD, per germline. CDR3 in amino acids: CATQRTRDSPLHF. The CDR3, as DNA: TGTGCCACCCAAAGGACCAGGGATTCACCCCTCCACTTT.

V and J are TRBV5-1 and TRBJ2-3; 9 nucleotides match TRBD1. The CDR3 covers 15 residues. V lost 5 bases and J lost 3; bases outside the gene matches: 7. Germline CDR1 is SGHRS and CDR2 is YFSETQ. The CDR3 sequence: CASRYGQGKTDTQYF. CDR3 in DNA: TGCGCCAGCAGGTACGGACAGGGGAAGACAGATACGCAGTATTTT.

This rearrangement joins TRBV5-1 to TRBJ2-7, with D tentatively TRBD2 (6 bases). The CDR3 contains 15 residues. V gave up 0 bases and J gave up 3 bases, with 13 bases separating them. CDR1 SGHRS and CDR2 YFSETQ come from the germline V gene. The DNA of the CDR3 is TGCGCCAGCAGCTTGGGTACTAGCTATATCTACGAGCAGTACTTC. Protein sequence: CASSLGTSYIYEQYF.

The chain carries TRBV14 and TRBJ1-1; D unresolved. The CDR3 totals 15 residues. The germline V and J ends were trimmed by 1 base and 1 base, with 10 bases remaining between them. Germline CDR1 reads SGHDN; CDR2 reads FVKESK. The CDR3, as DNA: TGTGCCAGCAGCCAAGTAGAGGTGCCGAACACTGAAGCTTTCTTT. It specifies CASSQVEVPNTEAFF.

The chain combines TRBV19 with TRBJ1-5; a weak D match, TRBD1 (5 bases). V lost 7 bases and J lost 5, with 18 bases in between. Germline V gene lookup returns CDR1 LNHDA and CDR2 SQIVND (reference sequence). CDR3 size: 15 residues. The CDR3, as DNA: TGTGCCAGTACACCGCGGGGCCCAGCGGATCAGCCCCAGCATTTT. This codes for CASTPRGPADQPQHF.

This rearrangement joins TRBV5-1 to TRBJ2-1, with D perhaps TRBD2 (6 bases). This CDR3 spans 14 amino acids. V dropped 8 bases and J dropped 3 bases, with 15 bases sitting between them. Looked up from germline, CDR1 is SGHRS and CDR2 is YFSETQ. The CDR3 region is CASEPGTVYNEQFF. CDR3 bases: TGCGCCAGTGAGCCCGGGACTGTCTACAATGAGCAGTTCTTC.

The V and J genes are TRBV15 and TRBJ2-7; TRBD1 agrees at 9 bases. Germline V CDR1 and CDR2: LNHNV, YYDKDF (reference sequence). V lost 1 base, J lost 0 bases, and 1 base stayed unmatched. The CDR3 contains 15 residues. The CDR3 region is CATSRVTGGSYEQYV. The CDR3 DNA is TGTGCCACCAGCAGAGTGACAGGGGGCTCCTACGAGCAGTACGTC.

The CDR3 here is CASRQLGTDTQYF. CDR3 coding DNA: TGTGCCAGCAGGCAACTAGGAACAGATACGCAGTATTTT. This sequence joins TRBV2 and TRBJ2-3; D possibly corresponds to TRBD2 (5 bases). Germline assignment: CDR1 SNHLY and CDR2 FYNNEI. The CDR3 has 13 residues. Trimming left V 6 bases short and J 3 bases short, with 10 bases between.

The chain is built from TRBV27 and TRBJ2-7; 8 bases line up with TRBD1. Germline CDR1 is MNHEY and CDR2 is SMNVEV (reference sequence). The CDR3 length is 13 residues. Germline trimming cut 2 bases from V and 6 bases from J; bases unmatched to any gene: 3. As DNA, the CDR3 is TGTGCCAGCAGTTTAACCGGACAGGGCGAGCAGTACGTC. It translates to CASSLTGQGEQYV.

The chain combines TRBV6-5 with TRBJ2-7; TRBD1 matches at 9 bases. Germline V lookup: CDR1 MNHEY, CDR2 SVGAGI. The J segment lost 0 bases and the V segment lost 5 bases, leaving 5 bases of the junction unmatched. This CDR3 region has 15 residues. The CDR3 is CASSTGGAGSYEQYV. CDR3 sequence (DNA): TGTGCCAGCAGTACAGGGGGCGCGGGCTCCTACGAGCAGTACGTC.

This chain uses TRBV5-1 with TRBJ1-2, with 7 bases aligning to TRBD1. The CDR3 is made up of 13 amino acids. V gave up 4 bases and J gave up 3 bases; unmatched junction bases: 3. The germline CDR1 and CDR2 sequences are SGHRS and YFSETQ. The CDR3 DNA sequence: TGCGCCAGCAGCGCCAGGGGGGACTATGGCTACACCTTC. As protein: CASSARGDYGYTF.

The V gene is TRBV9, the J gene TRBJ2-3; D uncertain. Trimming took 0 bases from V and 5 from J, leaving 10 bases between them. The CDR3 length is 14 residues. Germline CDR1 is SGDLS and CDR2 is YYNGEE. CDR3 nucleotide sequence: TGTGCCAGCAGCGTAGGATGGGCCCAAGATACGCAGTATTTT. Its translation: CASSVGWAQDTQYF.

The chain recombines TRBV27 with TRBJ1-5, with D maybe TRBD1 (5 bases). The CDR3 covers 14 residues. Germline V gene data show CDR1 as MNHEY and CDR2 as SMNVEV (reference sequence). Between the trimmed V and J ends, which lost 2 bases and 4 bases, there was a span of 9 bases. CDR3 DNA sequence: TGTGCCAGCAGTTTAGGGTCAGGGAATCAGCCCCAGCATTTT. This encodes CASSLGSGNQPQHF.

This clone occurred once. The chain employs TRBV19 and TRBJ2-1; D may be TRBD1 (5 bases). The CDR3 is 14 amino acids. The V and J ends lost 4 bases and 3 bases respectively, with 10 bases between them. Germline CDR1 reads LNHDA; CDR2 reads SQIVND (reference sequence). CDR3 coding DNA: TGTGCCAGTAGTAGGCGACAGATCTACAATGAGCAGTTCTTC. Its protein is CASSRRQIYNEQFF.

In DNA, the CDR3 is TGTGCCAGCAGCTCGTCAGATACGCAGTATTTT. Translated: CASSSSDTQYF. The rearrangement joins TRBV11-2 to TRBJ2-3; D is ambiguous. Trimming took off 4 bases at V and 4 bases at J, with 3 bases between the two ends. Germline lookup yields CDR1 SGHAT and CDR2 FQNNGV. This CDR3 is built from 11 residues. Variable domain in full (rest from reference TRBV11-2 and TRBJ2-3): EAGVAQSPRYKIIEKRQSVAFWCNPISGHATLYWYQQILGQGPKLLIQFQNNGVVDDSQLPKDRFSAERLKGVDSTLKIQPAKLEDSAVYLCASSSSDTQYFGPGTRLTVL.

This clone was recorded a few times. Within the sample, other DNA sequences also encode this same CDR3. CDR3 DNA sequence: TGTGCCTGGAGTGTACAGGGCAATCAGCCCCAGCATTTT. Translation: CAWSVQGNQPQHF. The chain has TRBV30 and TRBJ1-5; D is possibly TRBD1 (5 bases). Per the germline V gene, CDR1 is GTSNPN and CDR2 is SVGIG (reference sequence). The CDR3 has 13 amino acids. The V end was cut by 0 bases, the J end by 2 bases, with 5 bases between. Using reference TRBV30 and TRBJ1-5 for the parts outside the CDR3, the full variable domain is SQTIHQWPATLVQPVGSPLSLECTVEGTSNPNLYWYRQAAGRGLQLLFYSVGIGQISSEVPQNLSASRPQDRQFILSSKKLLLSDSGFYLCAWSVQGNQPQHFGDGTRLSIL.

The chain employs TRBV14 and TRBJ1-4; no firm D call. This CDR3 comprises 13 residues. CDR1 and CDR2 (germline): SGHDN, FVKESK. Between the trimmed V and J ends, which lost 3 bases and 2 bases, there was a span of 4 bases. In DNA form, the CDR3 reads TGTGCCAGCAGCCAGCGCACTAATGAAAAACTGTTTTTT. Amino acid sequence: CASSQRTNEKLFF.

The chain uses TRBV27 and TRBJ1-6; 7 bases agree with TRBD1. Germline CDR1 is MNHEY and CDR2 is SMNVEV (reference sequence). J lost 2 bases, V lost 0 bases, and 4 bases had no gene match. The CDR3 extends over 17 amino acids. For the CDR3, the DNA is TGTGCCAGCAGTTTATCGACAGGGAGCGCCTATAATTCACCCCTCCACTTT. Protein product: CASSLSTGSAYNSPLHF.

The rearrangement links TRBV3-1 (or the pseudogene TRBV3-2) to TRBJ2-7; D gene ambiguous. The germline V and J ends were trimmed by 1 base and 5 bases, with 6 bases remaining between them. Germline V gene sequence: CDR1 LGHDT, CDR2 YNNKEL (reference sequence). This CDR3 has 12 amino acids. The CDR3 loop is CASSQARDEQYF. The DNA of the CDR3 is TGTGCCAGCAGCCAAGCACGGGACGAGCAGTACTTC.

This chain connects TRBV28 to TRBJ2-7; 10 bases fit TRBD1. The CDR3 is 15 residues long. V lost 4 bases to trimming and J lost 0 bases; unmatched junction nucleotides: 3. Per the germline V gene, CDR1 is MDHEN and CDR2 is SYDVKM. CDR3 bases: TGTGCCAGCAGTTCCAGACAGGGGGCCTCCTACGAGCAGTACGTC. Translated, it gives CASSSRQGASYEQYV.

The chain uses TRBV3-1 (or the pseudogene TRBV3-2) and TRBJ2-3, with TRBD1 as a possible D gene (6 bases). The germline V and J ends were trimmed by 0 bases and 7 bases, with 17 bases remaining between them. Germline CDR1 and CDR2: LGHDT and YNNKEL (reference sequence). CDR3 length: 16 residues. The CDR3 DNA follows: TGTGCCAGCAGCCAAGATGCGCAGGGGAAGCGGTATACGCAGTATTTT. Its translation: CASSQDAQGKRYTQYF.

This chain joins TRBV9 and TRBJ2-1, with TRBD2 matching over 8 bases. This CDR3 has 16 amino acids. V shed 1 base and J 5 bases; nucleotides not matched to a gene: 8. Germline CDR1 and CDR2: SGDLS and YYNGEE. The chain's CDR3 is CASSVRGSGGNNEQFF. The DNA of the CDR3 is TGTGCCAGCAGCGTACGGGGGAGCGGGGGAAACAATGAGCAGTTCTTC.